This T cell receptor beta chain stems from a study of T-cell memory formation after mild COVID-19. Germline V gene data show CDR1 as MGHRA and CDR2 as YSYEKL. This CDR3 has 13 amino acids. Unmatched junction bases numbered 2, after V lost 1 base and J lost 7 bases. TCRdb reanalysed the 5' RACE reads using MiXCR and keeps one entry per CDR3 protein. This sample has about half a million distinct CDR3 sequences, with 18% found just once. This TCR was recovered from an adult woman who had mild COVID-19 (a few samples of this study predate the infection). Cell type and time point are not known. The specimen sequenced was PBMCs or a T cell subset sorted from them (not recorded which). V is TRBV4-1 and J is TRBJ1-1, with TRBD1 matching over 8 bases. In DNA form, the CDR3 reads TGCGCCAGCAGCCAAGCCGGGACAGGTGAAGCTTTCTTT. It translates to CASSQAGTGEAFF.